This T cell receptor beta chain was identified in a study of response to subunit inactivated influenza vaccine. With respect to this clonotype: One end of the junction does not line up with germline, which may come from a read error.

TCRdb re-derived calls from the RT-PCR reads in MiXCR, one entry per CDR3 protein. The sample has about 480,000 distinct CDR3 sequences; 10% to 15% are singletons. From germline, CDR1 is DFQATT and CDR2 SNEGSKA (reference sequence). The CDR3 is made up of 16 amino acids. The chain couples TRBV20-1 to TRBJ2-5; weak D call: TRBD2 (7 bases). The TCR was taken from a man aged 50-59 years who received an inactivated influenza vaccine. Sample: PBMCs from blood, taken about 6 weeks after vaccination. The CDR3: CCASRPVGGEQETQYF. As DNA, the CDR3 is TGCTGTGCTTCCCGACCGGTAGGGGGGGAGCAAGAGACCCAGTACTTC.